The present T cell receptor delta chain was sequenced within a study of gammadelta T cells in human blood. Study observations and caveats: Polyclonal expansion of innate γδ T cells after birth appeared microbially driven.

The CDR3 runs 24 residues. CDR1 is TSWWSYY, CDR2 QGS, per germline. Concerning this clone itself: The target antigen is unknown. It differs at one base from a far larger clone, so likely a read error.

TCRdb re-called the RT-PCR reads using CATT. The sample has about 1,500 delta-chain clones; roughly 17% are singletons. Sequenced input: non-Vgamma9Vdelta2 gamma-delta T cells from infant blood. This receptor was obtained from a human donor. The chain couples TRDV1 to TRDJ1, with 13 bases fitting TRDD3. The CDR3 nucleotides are TGTGCTCTTGGGGAATGGTCCCTGGGCTTCCAACCCCCACTGGGGGATACGTACACCAATAAACTCATCTTT. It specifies CALGEWSLGFQPPLGDTYTNKLIF.